This T cell receptor (beta chain) was identified in a study of a mutant IDH1 vaccine in newly diagnosed glioma. This clone turned up a few times. Its antigen is as yet unknown. The CDR3 length is 17 residues. Trimming at V came to 2 bases and at J to 4 bases, leaving 13 bases not matched to a gene. Germline CDR1 reads SGHVS; CDR2 reads FQNEAQ. Noted time point: week 11, during vaccination. Every single dose of the vaccine, 300 ug of mutant IDH1 20-mer peptide, came with topical imiquimod. Using immunoSEQ multiplex PCR, the repertoire was profiled, and TCRdb retains in-frame clones only, with some absent. The sample carries tens of thousands of clones, around four fifths recorded once.

The sample in question was PBMCs, obtained from a glioma patient whose treatment included an IDH1 peptide vaccine. The TCR originated in a man in his thirties or forties with glioma. The chain recombines TRBV7-8 with TRBJ1-2, with 7 bases matching TRBD1. The CDR3 protein is CASSLTTGNGWGYGYTF. For the CDR3, the DNA is TGTGCCAGCAGCTTAACGACAGGGAACGGATGGGGCTATGGCTACACCTTC.